Sequencing of this T cell receptor beta chain was carried out in a study of blood T cell repertoires in COVID-19. Study in general: The study drew acute and convalescent COVID-19 samples from the United States, Italy and Spain.

As processed by the authors: Estimated nucleated cell counts came from reference gene primer amplification. Some clones are missing from TCRdb's copy, which holds only in-frame ones; the method was immunoSEQ multiplex PCR. V and J calls and clone size are copied from that table; D and trimming were computed from the DNA. The repertoire has some 300,000 clones, about 90% of them found once; the top ten carry around 2.1%. Sample: peripheral blood. The sequence derives from a man aged 18 to 30 with active or convalescent COVID-19.

CDR3 bases: TGTGCCAGCACAAAAGCTGGGCGGGAGGGCTCCTACGAGCAGTACTTC. Its protein product is CASTKAGREGSYEQYF. This chain uses TRBV11-2 with TRBJ2-7; 9 bases are a match to TRBD2. After removal of 7 bases from V and 0 bases from J, the junction contained 10 bases not matched to a gene. Germline V lookup: CDR1 SGHAT, CDR2 FQNNGV. This CDR3 is built from 16 residues.